This TCR beta chain stems from a study of cytomegalovirus exposure and HLA in healthy donors. PCR employed 60 Vbeta and 13 Jbeta primers. TCRdb keeps only in-frame clones here, not all; method: immunoSEQ multiplex PCR. The sample yields 150,000 or so clones, about 65% seen once. CDR1 is MGHDK and CDR2 is SYGVNS in the germline V gene. The CDR3 consists of 15 residues. After removal of 4 bases from V and 4 bases from J, the junction contained 4 bases not matched to a gene. Sequencing was carried out using PBMCs. The TCR was taken from a man between 35 and 55 years old in good health and CMV-seropositive. The chain has TRBV25-1 and TRBJ1-5; TRBD1 matches at 10 bases. The CDR3 loop is CASSADRGLNQPQHF. The DNA for the CDR3 is TGTGCCAGCAGTGCCGACAGGGGGCTTAATCAGCCCCAGCATTTT.